This section outlines one T cell receptor (beta chain) sequence together with its context. Its antigen is not yet known. Base qualities are not recorded, but no much larger clone differs from it by a single base. The sample is drawn from a study of Ad26.COV2.S vaccination and SARS-CoV-2 variants (dated by TCRdb to about 2021). Some background on the complete study: Donors in the vaccine arm were drawn from COV1001, a multicentre, randomized, double-blind, placebo-controlled phase I-IIa trial testing Ad26.COV2.S in healthy adults. Dosing of Ad26.COV2.S was intramuscular, at either 5x10^10 or 1x10^11 viral particles, delivered as one shot or as two shots spaced 56 days apart. TCRbeta repertoire sequencing was used to assess the specificity and breadth of SARS-CoV-2-reactive T cell receptors after Ad26.COV2.S vaccination. A total of some 30 samples were included in the TCR-sequenced set, comprising roughly 20 Ad26.COV2.S vaccine recipients, 5 placebo recipients and 8 SARS-CoV-2 convalescent individuals. Trial participants were randomized into five groups of five: low-dose or high-dose Ad26.COV2.S given once or twice, or placebo on both occasions. Investigators did not know the trial group allocation while performing experiments and assessing outcomes.

Unmatched junction bases come to 6, with V trimmed by 2 bases and J by 7 bases. CDR1 and CDR2 (SQVTM, ANQGSEA) derive from the germline V gene. From the cysteine up to the phenylalanine, the CDR3 has a length of 13 residues. Only the CDR3 part of the read is kept: 39 bases, read in frame from the first base. The sample's treatment or condition label, in plain terms: some 19 received Ad26.COV2.S at low or high dose, single or two shots; a few received placebo; per-sample allocation not given. For vaccine and placebo recipients, repertoires were sequenced using samples collected on day 63 after the first injection. In Cohort 1b, more than 20 adults aged 18-55 years were enrolled at a single site in Boston, USA, between 29 July and 7 August 2020. As a vaccine, Ad26.COV2.S was a replication-incompetent adenovirus type 26 vector that expressed a prefusion-stabilized SARS-CoV-2 spike protein derived from the original Wuhan strain.

The immunoSEQ Assay was the method used to sequence TCRbeta CDR3 regions. After extraction, genomic DNA underwent amplification by bias-controlled multiplex PCR, followed by high-throughput sequencing. The study's processing was this. Collapsing and filtering of sequences were performed to quantify the absolute abundance of each unique TCRbeta CDR3 region. T cell fraction was estimated by normalizing TCRbeta template counts to usable DNA, with usable DNA measured through amplification of reference genes found in all nucleated cells. Repertoire TCRs were annotated as SARS-CoV-2-specific when V gene, CDR3 amino acid sequence and J gene were exactly matched to a known reactive TCR set. The reference SARS-CoV-2 TCR set was obtained from MIRA and was filtered for enrichment in COVID-19-positive ImmuneCODE repertoires, whereby public or cross-reactive TCRs were removed. Using the MIRA antigens, annotated TCRs were further analysed by specific ORF or by position within an ORF. Breadth was defined as the number of annotated unique rearrangements divided by the total number of unique productive rearrangements, and depth was defined as the summed frequency of the annotated unique rearrangements. Two-sided Wilcoxon rank-sum tests were used to compare TCR breadth between groups. TCRdb took over this immuneACCESS table, retaining in-frame rearrangements with V and J assigned. Such tables are incomplete; in checked studies, under half of the missing clones stem from an unresolved V gene, and the remainder is unexplained. That table supplies the V and J calls and clone size; D and trimming were determined from the DNA. The sample table contains some 520,000 clones; only one count was recorded for roughly 85% of them. The ten most abundant clones make up more than 10% of the sample.

Points the paper makes about the study in general: The authors noted that the TCR breadth and depth analyses may have underestimated total T cell responses. The study lacked the statistical power to compare responses across vaccine doses or regimens. Higher spike-specific TCR breadth was observed in Ad26.COV2.S recipients than in placebo recipients (P = 0.0014). Vaccine and placebo recipients had similar non-spike TCR breadth, a finding consistent with the vaccine containing only spike. Substantial breadth of spike-specific CD8+ and CD4+ T cell responses was reported after vaccination.

This chain is built from TRBV29-1 and TRBJ1-2, with 8 central nucleotides matching TRBD1. This clonotype was obtained from a person aged 18-60 years who received the Ad26.COV2.S COVID-19 vaccine or a placebo. This sample comprised peripheral blood, obtained in a trial of Ad26.COV2.S vaccine versus placebo. In nucleotide form, the sequence is TGCAGCGTTGAAAGCCAGGGGGCGGGTGGCTACACCTTC. Its translation reads: CSVESQGAGGYTF.